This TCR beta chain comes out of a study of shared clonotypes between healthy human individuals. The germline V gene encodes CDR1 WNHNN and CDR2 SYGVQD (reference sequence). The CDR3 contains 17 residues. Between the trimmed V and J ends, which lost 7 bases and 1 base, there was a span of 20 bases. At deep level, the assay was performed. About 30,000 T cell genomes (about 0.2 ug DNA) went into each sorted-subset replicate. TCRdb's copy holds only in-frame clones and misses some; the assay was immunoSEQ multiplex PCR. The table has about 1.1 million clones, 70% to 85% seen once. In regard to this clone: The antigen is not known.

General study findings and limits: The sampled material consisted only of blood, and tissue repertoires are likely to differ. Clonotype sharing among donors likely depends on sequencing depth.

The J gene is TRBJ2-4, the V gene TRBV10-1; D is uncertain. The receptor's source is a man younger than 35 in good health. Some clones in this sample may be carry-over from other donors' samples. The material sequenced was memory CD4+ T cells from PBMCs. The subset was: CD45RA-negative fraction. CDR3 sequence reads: CASTPIRTRGAKNIQYF. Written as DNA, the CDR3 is TGCGCCAGCACCCCGATTCGAACCAGAGGCGCCAAAAACATTCAGTACTTC.